The T cell receptor beta chain under discussion was sequenced for a study of CD4 T cells in relation to SARS-CoV-2 and coronaviruses (dated by TCRdb to the early 2020s). As for the study more broadly: In the ViraFEST assay, PBMCs were cultured with antigen for about eleven days, after which TCR beta CDR3s were sequenced to identify antigen-specific clonal expansions. Of the approximately 12 convalescent patients, 8 were male and 4 were female, and two of the subjects were Hispanic. Expansion assays from other donors in the study were sequenced with a different, Illumina-based TCR-beta assay. The Adaptive Biotechnologies TCR-sequencing kit was used for samples from a few pre-COVID donors and for the naive versus memory experiments, whereas the other data were Illumina-based. Using patient-derived lymphoblastoid cell lines, the shared crossreactive spike epitopes were mapped to their HLA restriction. The study assessed, at the TCR clonotype level, memory CD4+ T cell crossreactivity between SARS-CoV-2 and common cold coronavirus spike proteins. A median age of about 39 years, with a range of about 21 to 75 years, was recorded for the full convalescent cohort of some 12 patients.

Naive and memory CD4+ T cells were separated from cryopreserved PBMCs by CD4 enrichment followed by EasySep naive CD4+ T cell enrichment. For 10 days, roughly 100,000 sorted naive or memory CD4+ T cells were cultured together with CEF peptides and T cell-depleted PBMCs at a 1:1 ratio. In general, triplicate replicate wells were used for every peptide culture condition. PBMCs were isolated from leukapheresis product or whole blood by Ficoll-Paque PLUS gradient centrifugation. The PBMCs went either fresh into the expansion assay or into cryopreservation at -140 degrees C. The QIAamp Micro DNA Kit was used to extract genomic DNA from the CD4+ T cells. Note on this clone: The target of this receptor is not known. The sample holds no much larger clone one base away, and base qualities are not on file.

Cut back by 1 base and 1 base, the V and J ends lie 5 bases apart. The CDR3 numbers 15 residues from cysteine through phenylalanine. CDR3 DNA is the only sequence kept; it has 45 bases, read in frame from the first base. From the germline V gene, CDR1 is SGHAT and CDR2 is FQNNGV. Points the paper makes about the study in general: Crossreactivity analysis was centred on spike protein, so crossreactivity against other viral proteins was not assessed. About 65% of donors had memory CD4+ clonotypes that crossrecognized SARS-CoV-2 and at least one common cold coronavirus spike. Crossreactive clones showed significantly weaker SARS-CoV-2-driven expansion than monoreactive clones, consistent with antigenic imprinting. Naive versus memory sequencing indicated that memory recall responses, rather than primary responses primed during culture, are detected by the assay. Pre-pandemic and post-infection samples were not both contributed by any donor, so tracing of the source of pre-existing responses was limited. The study was constrained by small numbers of patients and of tested TCRs.

Survey-level immunoSEQ TCR-beta sequencing was performed on DNA from CEF-cultured naive and memory CD4+ T cells. The authors processed their data as follows. During preprocessing, nonproductive sequences were removed, along with CDR3s that did not begin with C, did not end with F or W, or were shorter than 7 amino acids. Antigen-specific clonotypes were called with the MANAFEST web app, based on expansion relative to reference and other culture wells. A clone was considered positive if the clone showed significant expansion compared with the reference culture in 2 of 3 replicate wells at an FDR below 0.05. A further requirement for positive clones was significant expansion compared with all other tandem wells, along with an odds ratio above 5. Cultured and uncultured naive and memory CD4+ repertoires were searched for previously identified spike- and CEF-reactive CDR3s. CDR3 homology was measured as pairwise Levenshtein distance, computed with the stringdist R package after trimming three terminal residues from each end. TCRdb holds this immuneACCESS table with in-frame rearrangements only. Some clones are missing; in checked studies, unresolved V genes explain under half, and the rest has no known cause. The V and J calls and the clone size are those of that table, but D and trimming were determined from the DNA. The sample table contains about 36,000 clones; only one count was recorded for 77% of them. The biggest ten clones account for roughly 22% of the sample.

The sample consisted of memory CD4+ T cells from PBMCs, cultured in vitro. This specimen's cell subset or site label, interpreted: memory (non-naive) CD4+ T cells. The receptor's source is an adult with COVID-19. Here the chain combines TRBV11-2 and TRBJ2-6; no confident D gene assignment can be made. Here the CDR3 is given as CASSLGGSGANVLTF. Read as DNA, the sequence is TGTGCCAGCAGCTTAGGGGGATCTGGGGCCAACGTCCTGACTTTC.